This T cell receptor (beta chain) was obtained from a study of T cells in Graves' hyperthyroidism and ophthalmopathy. The study's findings and limits: Expanded thyroid clonotypes (above 0.001) were mostly also found in blood. A 13 V-J model separated ophthalmopathy from stable hyperthyroidism.

Concerning this clonotype itself: Antigen specificity is unknown.

The J segment lost 4 bases and the V segment lost 2 bases, leaving 3 bases of the junction unmatched. The CDR3 has 15 amino acids. The germline CDR1 and CDR2 sequences are MNHEY and SVGAGI. Amplified TCR beta CDR3 regions came from RNA transcripts. With the HTBI primer set, the TCR CDR3 went through a first round of RT-PCR. TCRdb passed the multiplex PCR reads through MiXCR, listing each CDR3 protein once. The sample includes under 250,000 distinct CDR3 sequences, about 25% of them seen just once. This sequence was found in a woman in her thirties or forties with Graves' ophthalmopathy. The sequenced sample consisted of blood. V is TRBV6-5 and J is TRBJ1-5; 9 nucleotides align to TRBD1. The CDR3 sequence: CASSYDGTGNQPQHF. DNA for the CDR3: TGTGCCAGCAGTTACGACGGGACAGGGAATCAGCCCCAGCATTTT.